This T cell receptor beta chain was identified in a study of OX40 agonist ivuxolimab in advanced cancers. Study overall: Patients were dosed with the agonistic anti-OX40 (CD134) antibody ivuxolimab. Patients undergoing dose escalation presented with hepatocellular carcinoma, melanoma, renal cell or head and neck cancer. General study findings and limits: Among the lowest levels of clonal expansion were found in partial responders at 0.1-3.0 mg/kg. Among T cells, CD8+ cells averaged more expanded clones than CD4+ cells.

Libraries were prepared by immunoSEQ multiplex PCR; TCRdb keeps only in-frame clonotypes and omits some of them. The sample lists 60,000 or so clones; roughly 82% were seen once. The CDR3 is 16 residues long. Trimming shortened V by 5 bases and J by 0 bases, and 14 bases separated the two germline ends. Per the germline V gene, CDR1 is SEHNR and CDR2 is FQNEAQ (reference sequence). A word on this clone: Its antigen remains unidentified.

This chain links TRBV7-9 with TRBJ1-3, with D hard to call. The specimen comprised CD4+ or CD8+ T cells sorted from blood, sampled in a trial of the OX40 agonist ivuxolimab. The sequence came from an adult with an advanced solid tumor such as melanoma, head and neck, liver or kidney cancer. CDR3 sequence: CASSTAGVYSGNTIYF. Written as DNA, the CDR3 is TGTGCCAGCAGCACAGCCGGGGTCTACTCTGGAAACACCATATATTTT.